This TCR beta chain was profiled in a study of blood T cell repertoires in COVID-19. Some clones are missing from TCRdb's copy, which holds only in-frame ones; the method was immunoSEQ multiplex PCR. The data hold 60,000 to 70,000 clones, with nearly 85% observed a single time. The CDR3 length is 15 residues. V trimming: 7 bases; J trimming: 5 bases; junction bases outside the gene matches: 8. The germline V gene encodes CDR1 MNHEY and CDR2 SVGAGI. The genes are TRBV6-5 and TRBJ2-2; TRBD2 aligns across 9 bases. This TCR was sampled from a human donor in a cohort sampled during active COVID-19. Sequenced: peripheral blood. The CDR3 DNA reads TGTGCCAGCAAACCGGGACTAGCAGCGACCGGGGAGCTGTTTTTT. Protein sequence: CASKPGLAATGELFF.